The next 10 T cell receptor beta chains were all read from a single sample in a study of PD-1 blockade in classical Hodgkin lymphoma. This table comes from immunoSEQ multiplex PCR, and its TCRdb copy is limited to in-frame clones, with some not included. Of 90,000 to 100,000 clones in the sample, more than 80% are singletons; the top ten hold 16%. Relapse after autologous stem cell transplantation occurred in every patient, and brentuximab vedotin exposure varied. This sample comprised peripheral blood mononuclear cells (PBMCs), obtained before the second cycle of nivolumab. These receptors were collected from a human donor with classical Hodgkin lymphoma.

This chain links TRBV28 with TRBJ1-2, with D unresolved. The CDR3 totals 11 residues. Deletions cut 6 bases from V and 5 bases from J, with 7 bases between. Germline V gene lookup returns CDR1 MDHEN and CDR2 SYDVKM. CDR3 sequence (DNA): TGTGCCAGCAGCACTCAATATGGCTACACCTTC. It codes for CASSTQYGYTF.

The table lists this clone with a count of one. The chain uses TRBV7-6 and TRBJ2-3; D gene ambiguous. The ends were cut back, 1 base at V and 1 base at J, with 6 bases in the middle. CDR1 SGHVS and CDR2 FNYEAQ come from the germline V gene. There are 14 residues in the CDR3. The DNA of the CDR3 is TGTGCCAGCAGCTTAGGACCCGGCACAGATACGCAGTATTTT. Translation: CASSLGPGTDTQYF.

This chain joins TRBV14 and TRBJ1-1, with D perhaps matching TRBD1 (5 bases). The CDR3 sequence is 14 residues long. Trimming pared 2 bases from V and 8 bases from J, leaving 15 bases between. Germline values: CDR1 SGHDN, CDR2 FVKESK. The CDR3 sequence: CASSQLPGRREAFF. In DNA, the CDR3 is TGTGCCAGCAGCCAATTACCGGGACGAAGAGAAGCTTTCTTT. The variable domain in full, with the rest retrieved from reference TRBV14 and TRBJ1-1, is EAGVTQFPSHSVIEKGQTVTLRCDPISGHDNLYWYRRVMGKEIKFLLHFVKESKQDESGMPNNRFLAERTGGTYSTLKVQPAELEDSGVYFCASSQLPGRREAFFGQGTRLTVV.

The chain has TRBV19 and TRBJ2-1, with D unresolved. This CDR3 contains 14 residues. Germline V gives CDR1 LNHDA, CDR2 SQIVND (reference sequence). Trimming removed 6 bases at V and 1 base at J, with 10 bases between. The CDR3 nucleotides read TGTGCCAGTAGGACCGGTAGGTCCTACAATGAGCAGTTCTTC. The encoded protein is CASRTGRSYNEQFF.

This chain's CDR3 is CASSMSDRPTGELFF. CDR3 nucleotides: TGTGCCAGTAGTATGAGTGACAGACCCACCGGGGAGCTGTTTTTT. The V call is TRBV19, the J call TRBJ2-2, with a possible D match to TRBD1 (5 bases). Per germline, CDR1 LNHDA and CDR2 SQIVND (reference sequence). The length of the CDR3 is 15 residues. The V end lost 3 bases, the J end lost 4 bases, and 12 bases lay between the germline ends.

This chain uses TRBV5-1 with TRBJ1-2, with D perhaps TRBD1 (6 bases). From germline, CDR1 is SGHRS and CDR2 YFSETQ. This CDR3 is built from 13 residues. V lost 1 base and J 8 bases, leaving 12 bases between the germline ends. The CDR3 DNA reads TGCGCCAGCAGCTTGACAGGGCCGGAAGGCTACACCTTC. Residues: CASSLTGPEGYTF.

The rearrangement uses TRBV7-2 and TRBJ2-2, with TRBD1 matching 8 bases. The length of the CDR3 is 17 residues. V trimming: 0 bases; J trimming: 4 bases; junction bases outside the gene matches: 7. The germline gives CDR1 SGHTA, CDR2 FQGNSA. The CDR3, as DNA: TGTGCCAGCAGCTTAGCAGGCAGGGGGCGGATCACCGGGGAGCTGTTTTTT. The encoded protein is CASSLAGRGRITGELFF.

This clone was detected only once. The chain carries TRBV27 and TRBJ2-5; TRBD2 aligns across 13 bases. The J call may be faulty, since TRBJ2-7 better matches the DNA end. This CDR3 comprises 17 residues. Per the germline V gene, CDR1 is MNHEY and CDR2 is SMNVEV (reference sequence). CDR3 coding DNA: TGTGCCAGCAGTTTGTTAACTAGCGGGAGGGAGGTCCACGAGCAGTACTTC. This translates into CASSLLTSGREVHEQYF.

The J gene is TRBJ1-1, the V gene TRBV29-1; no clear D gene. The CDR3 totals 16 residues. V lost 3 bases to trimming and J lost 3 bases, with 20 bases between them. Germline V gene lookup returns CDR1 SQVTM and CDR2 ANQGSEA. Here the CDR3 DNA reads TGCAGCGTTGATATCGGAGGGATCTACGGGGACACTGAAGCTTTCTTT. It yields the protein CSVDIGGIYGDTEAFF.

V usage is TRBV19 and J usage is TRBJ1-2; 8 positions match TRBD1. Germline CDR1 reads LNHDA; CDR2 reads SQIVND (reference sequence). The length of the CDR3 is 15 residues. J gave up 8 bases and V 5 bases, and 13 bases lay outside the gene matches. CDR3 loop: CASSPAQGAMGGYTF. The CDR3 DNA is TGTGCCAGTAGTCCAGCCCAGGGGGCGATGGGGGGCTACACCTTC.